These 4 T cell receptor beta chains were sequenced from one sample in a study of T cell repertoires in cytomegalovirus infection. Antigens for these TCRs are unknown. MiXCR, run by TCRdb on the reads, gives a single entry per CDR3 protein. The sample contains around 800,000 distinct CDR3 sequences, around a third of which appear only once. Sequencing was performed on cultured CD8+ T cells from PBMCs, taken from culture after CMV antigen stimulation. Receptors originate from a human donor in good health (CMV status not recorded). Some clones in this sample may be carry-over from other donors' samples.

This rearrangement joins TRBV7-9 to TRBJ1-2; 11 bases fit TRBD1. The length of the CDR3 is 15 residues. Germline V gene data show CDR1 as SEHNR and CDR2 as FQNEAQ (reference sequence). Losses at the gene ends were 0 bases for V and 8 bases for J; bases not matched to a gene: 5. The CDR3 sequence is CASSLAGTGGEGYTF. The CDR3 nucleotides read TGTGCCAGCAGCTTAGCCGGGACAGGGGGAGAGGGCTACACCTTC.

The genes are TRBV20-1 and TRBJ2-7, with unresolved D. The length of the CDR3 is 13 residues. Germline-derived CDR1 and CDR2 are DFQATT and SNEGSKA (reference sequence). The CDR3, as DNA: TGCTGTGCCAACTCCGCCGTCAACTACGAGCAGTACGTC. As protein: CCANSAVNYEQYV.

This clonotype was counted a few times. The chain has TRBV19 and TRBJ2-1; D may be TRBD2 (7 bases). Trimming left V 3 bases short and J 7 bases short, with 19 bases between. Germline V gene lookup returns CDR1 LNHDA and CDR2 SQIVND (reference sequence). CDR3 length: 16 amino acids. The CDR3 DNA is TGTGCCAGTAGTATTGTGGGGGGGCTCACAAGGAATGAGCAGTTCTTC. Its translation is CASSIVGGLTRNEQFF. The full variable domain, its missing parts supplied by reference TRBV19 and TRBJ2-1, is DGGITQSPKYLFRKEGQNVTLSCEQNLNHDAMYWYRQDPGQGLRLIYYSQIVNDFQKGDIAEGYSVSREKKESFPLTVTSAQKNPTAFYLCASSIVGGLTRNEQFFGPGTRLTVL.

This clonotype was observed a handful of times. The CDR3 DNA sequence: TGTGCCAGCAGCTCCGGTGGCAGGTCAGATACGCAGTATTTT. Translating gives CASSSGGRSDTQYF. The chain is built from TRBV28 and TRBJ2-3, with D hard to call. The CDR3 totals 14 residues. V shed 6 bases and J shed 4 bases, with 14 bases lying between them. Germline V lookup: CDR1 MDHEN, CDR2 SYDVKM.